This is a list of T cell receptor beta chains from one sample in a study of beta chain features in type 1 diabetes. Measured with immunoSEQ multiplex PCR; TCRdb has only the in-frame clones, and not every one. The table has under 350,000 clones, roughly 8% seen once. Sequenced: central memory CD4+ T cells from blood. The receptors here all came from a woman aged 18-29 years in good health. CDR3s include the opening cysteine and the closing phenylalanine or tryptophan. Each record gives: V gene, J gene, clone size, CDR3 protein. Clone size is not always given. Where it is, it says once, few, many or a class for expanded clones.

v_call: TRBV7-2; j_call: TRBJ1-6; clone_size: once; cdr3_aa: CASSRAGYSLHF
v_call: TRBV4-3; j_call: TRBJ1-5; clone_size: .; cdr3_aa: CASSQERDSNQPQHF
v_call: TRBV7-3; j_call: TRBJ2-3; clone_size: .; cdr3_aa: CASSLERGRTQYF
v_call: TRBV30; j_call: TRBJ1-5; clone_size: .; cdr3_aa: CAWSTSSNQPQHF
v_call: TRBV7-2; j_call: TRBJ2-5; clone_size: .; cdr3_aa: CASSRTTEETQYF
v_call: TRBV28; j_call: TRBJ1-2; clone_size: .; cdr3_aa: CASSLAESGYTF
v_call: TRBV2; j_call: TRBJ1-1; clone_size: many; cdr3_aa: CASRTHGTPNTEAFF
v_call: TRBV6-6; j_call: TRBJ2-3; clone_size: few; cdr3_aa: CATKGYSTDTQYF
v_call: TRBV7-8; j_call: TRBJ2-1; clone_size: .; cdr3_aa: CASSQGRNNEQFF
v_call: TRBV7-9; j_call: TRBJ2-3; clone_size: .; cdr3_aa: CASSLDADTQYF
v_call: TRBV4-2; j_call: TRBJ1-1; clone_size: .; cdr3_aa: CASSQDRGEGSEAFF